These 12 T cell receptor beta chains were all obtained from the same sample, sequenced in a study of T cells in Graves' hyperthyroidism and ophthalmopathy. TCR beta CDR3 regions were amplified from RNA transcripts. The HTBI set primed first-round TCR CDR3 RT-PCR. Using its own MiXCR run on the multiplex PCR reads, TCRdb lists one record per CDR3 protein. The profile covers roughly 640,000 distinct CDR3 sequences, with approximately 15% appearing a single time and 2.5% to 4% taken by the ten largest. The sequenced sample was blood. Every receptor here comes from a woman in her thirties or forties with Graves' ophthalmopathy.

J is TRBJ2-1 and V is TRBV6-1, with 11 nucleotides matching TRBD2. This CDR3 is 18 amino acids long. CDR1 is MNHNS, CDR2 SASEGT, per germline. J was trimmed by 0 bases and V by 5 bases; bases with no gene match: 9. Written as DNA, the CDR3 is TGTGCCAGCAGTTTTCTACTAGCGGGAGTGAGCTCCTACAATGAGCAGTTCTTC. Encoded protein: CASSFLLAGVSSYNEQFF.

This clonotype was observed a few times. The chain employs TRBV9 and TRBJ2-7; a weak D match, TRBD2 (6 bases). Germline V lookup: CDR1 SGDLS, CDR2 YYNGEE. The CDR3 extends over 15 amino acids. Trimming removed 0 bases at V and 4 bases at J, with 14 bases between. The CDR3, as DNA: TGTGCCAGCAGCGTAGCTTTGGGGGAGGATTACGAGCAGTACTTC. The encoded protein is CASSVALGEDYEQYF.

The CDR3 sequence is CASSYSRAGANVLTF. Written as DNA, the CDR3 is TGTGCCAGCAGTTACTCGAGGGCCGGGGCCAACGTCCTGACTTTC. The chain recombines TRBV6-2 or TRBV6-3 with TRBJ2-6; possibly TRBD2 for D (5 bases). This CDR3 comprises 15 residues. Per the germline V gene, CDR1 is MNHEY and CDR2 is SVGEGT. The V end lost 0 bases, the J end lost 4 bases, and 7 bases lay between the germline ends.

This clonotype was observed a handful of times. The V call is TRBV25-1, the J call TRBJ2-3; D unclear. V dropped 3 bases and J dropped 3 bases, with 10 bases sitting between them. The V gene's germline CDR1 is MGHDK and CDR2 SYGVNS. The CDR3 has 14 amino acids. CDR3 nucleotides: TGTGCCAGCAGTGATTTGGGCAGTACAGATACGCAGTATTTT. Encoded protein: CASSDLGSTDTQYF.

This clonotype was picked up many times. The chain is built from TRBV2 and TRBJ2-1; the D is unclear. The CDR3 contains 15 residues. Germline CDR1 is SNHLY and CDR2 is FYNNEI. Deletions cut 7 bases from V and 0 bases from J, with 13 bases between. This CDR3 reads CASTTQTGSYNEQFF. The CDR3 DNA reads TGTGCCAGCACGACTCAAACCGGCTCCTACAATGAGCAGTTCTTC.

The rearrangement joins TRBV7-9 to TRBJ2-7; 9 bases are a match to TRBD2. With 4 bases clipped from V and 6 bases from J, the junction kept 7 bases outside the gene matches. The CDR3 has 14 residues. In germline, CDR1 is SEHNR, CDR2 FQNEAQ (reference sequence). The CDR3 loop reads CASSSRRSGSEQYF. The CDR3 DNA sequence: TGTGCCAGCAGCTCCCGACGTAGCGGGAGCGAGCAGTACTTC.

To note about this clonotype: This sequence may be a read error, since a much larger clone differs from it by one base. The chain couples TRBV18 to TRBJ2-1; 10 bases are a match to TRBD2. Germline V gene data show CDR1 as KGHSH and CDR2 as LQKENI. This CDR3 contains 15 residues. The V gene end was trimmed by 4 bases and the J gene end by 7 bases; junction bases not matched to a gene: 7. Here the CDR3 reads CASSLPSGSRNEQFF. The CDR3 DNA follows: TGTGCCAGCTCACTACCTAGCGGGAGCAGAAATGAGCAGTTCTTC.

The J gene is TRBJ1-6, the V gene TRBV18, with D possibly TRBD1 on 5 matching bases. Germline V lookup: CDR1 KGHSH, CDR2 LQKENI. The CDR3 runs 16 residues. With 2 bases removed from V and 5 bases from J, the gap between germline ends came to 13 bases. CDR3 DNA: TGTGCCAGCTCACCAAGACAGAGGATGGATAATTCACCCCTCCACTTT. Amino acids: CASSPRQRMDNSPLHF.

The rearrangement joins TRBV19 to TRBJ2-1, with D perhaps being TRBD1 or TRBD2 (5 bases each). The CDR3 has 15 amino acids. Trimming pared 5 bases from V and 8 bases from J, leaving 19 bases between. From germline, CDR1 is LNHDA and CDR2 SQIVND (reference sequence). The CDR3 bases are TGTGCCAGTAGTGGCCGGGACCTTCAATTAGATGAGCAGTTCTTC. Residues: CASSGRDLQLDEQFF.

The genes are TRBV27 and TRBJ1-5; TRBD1 matches at 7 bases. Per germline, CDR1 MNHEY and CDR2 SMNVEV (reference sequence). The CDR3 sequence is 14 residues long. V shed 8 bases, J shed 3 bases, and the junction held 7 bases outside the gene matches. The CDR3 sequence is CASRRGGDNQPQHF. In DNA form, the CDR3 reads TGTGCCAGCCGCAGGGGGGGTGACAATCAGCCCCAGCATTTT.

This rearrangement joins TRBV29-1 to TRBJ2-1; 7 bases line up with TRBD1. CDR1 and CDR2 (germline): SQVTM, ANQGSEA. V lost 6 bases, J lost 6 bases, and 5 bases stayed unmatched. CDR3 length equals 12 residues. The CDR3 loop reads CSVATGPNEQFF. Written as DNA, the CDR3 is TGCAGCGTGGCGACAGGGCCCAATGAGCAGTTCTTC.

The J gene is TRBJ1-1, the V gene TRBV28, with 9 bases identical to TRBD1. Unmatched junction bases numbered 8, after V lost 4 bases and J lost 11 bases. The CDR3 sequence is 13 residues long. Germline V CDR1 and CDR2: MDHEN, SYDVKM. The CDR3 is CASSSPDRGWAFF. Here the CDR3 DNA reads TGTGCCAGCAGTTCCCCGGACAGGGGTTGGGCTTTCTTT.